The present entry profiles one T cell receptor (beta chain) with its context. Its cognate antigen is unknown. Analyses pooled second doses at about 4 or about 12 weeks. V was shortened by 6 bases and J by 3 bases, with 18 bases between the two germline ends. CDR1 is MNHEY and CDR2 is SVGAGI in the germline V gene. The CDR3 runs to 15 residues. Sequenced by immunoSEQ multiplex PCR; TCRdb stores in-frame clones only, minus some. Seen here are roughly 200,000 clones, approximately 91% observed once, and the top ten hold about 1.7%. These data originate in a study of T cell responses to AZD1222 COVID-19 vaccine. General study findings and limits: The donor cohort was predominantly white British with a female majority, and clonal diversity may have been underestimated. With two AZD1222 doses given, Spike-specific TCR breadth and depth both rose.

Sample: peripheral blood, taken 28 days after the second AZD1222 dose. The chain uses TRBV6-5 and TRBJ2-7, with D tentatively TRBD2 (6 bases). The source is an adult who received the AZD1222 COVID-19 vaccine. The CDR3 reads CASSSRVGDFYEQYF. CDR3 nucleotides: TGTGCCAGCAGCTCTAGGGTAGGGGACTTCTACGAGCAGTACTTC.